Listed here are 15 T cell receptor beta chains from one sample, sequenced in a study of cytomegalovirus exposure and HLA in healthy donors. Repertoires were generated with immunoSEQ multiplex PCR, while TCRdb's copy carries only in-frame clones and drops some. The sample includes under 80,000 clones, roughly 94% of them seen just once. Material: PBMCs. The origin of the receptors is a woman aged 18 to 35 in good health and CMV-seronegative.

The chain combines TRBV7-8 with TRBJ2-7, with TRBD1 identical over 10 bases. The ends lost 3 bases at V and 1 base at J; junction bases unmatched: 6. CDR3 length: 16 amino acids. Germline V CDR1 and CDR2: SGHVS, FQNEAQ. The CDR3 DNA reads as TGTGCCAGCAGCTTCCCTCGGGACAGGGGATCCTACGAGCAGTACTTC. This codes for CASSFPRDRGSYEQYF.

This clone was observed a single time. This chain uses TRBV7-9 with TRBJ2-7; D might be TRBD1 (5 bases). Germline V CDR1 and CDR2: SEHNR, FQNEAQ (reference sequence). The CDR3 has 15 amino acids. V lost 1 base and J lost 1, with 11 bases in between. The CDR3, as DNA: TGTGCCAGCAGCTTAGAGGGGCCGCTTTCCTACGAGCAGTACTTC. Translated, it gives CASSLEGPLSYEQYF.

The V and J genes are TRBV2 and TRBJ1-4; 7 bases agree with TRBD1. Germline trimming cut 8 bases from V and 3 bases from J; bases unmatched to any gene: 3. Germline CDR1 reads SNHLY; CDR2 reads FYNNEI. There are 13 residues in the CDR3. CDR3 sequence: CASRQGPNEKLFF. CDR3 DNA: TGTGCCAGCCGACAGGGCCCTAATGAAAAACTGTTTTTT.

The V call is TRBV6-1, the J call TRBJ2-7; 8 bases are shared with TRBD1. This CDR3 spans 13 amino acids. Germline V gene lookup returns CDR1 MNHNS and CDR2 SASEGT. J was trimmed by 5 bases and V by 10 bases; bases with no gene match: 10. The CDR3 nucleotides are TGTGCCACCCAGGACAGGGAATTTGACGAGCAGTACTTC. Translated, it gives CATQDREFDEQYF.

This chain connects TRBV5-4 to TRBJ2-6, with 10 bases identical to TRBD1. The CDR3 is 18 amino acids. CDR1 and CDR2 (germline): SGHNT, YYREEE (reference sequence). The ends lost 3 bases at V and 0 bases at J; junction bases unmatched: 6. The chain's CDR3 is CASSSRDRGPSGANVLTF. The CDR3 nucleotides are TGTGCCAGCAGCTCCCGGGACAGGGGCCCCTCTGGGGCCAACGTCCTGACTTTC.

The chain is built from TRBV11-3 and TRBJ2-1; 9 bases fit TRBD2. V shed 5 bases and J 8 bases; nucleotides not matched to a gene: 19. Germline V CDR1 and CDR2: SGHNT, YENEEA. This CDR3 comprises 18 residues. CDR3 nucleotide sequence: TGTGCCAGCAGCCCCGGGGTCGCGGGAGGGCCTAGGGCAGATGAGCAGTTCTTC. It is translated as CASSPGVAGGPRADEQFF.

This clone was seen just once. For the CDR3, the DNA is TGTGCCAGCAGCTTAGGGTCACCGGGAGACAATGAGCAGTTCTTC. This translates into CASSLGSPGDNEQFF. The rearrangement joins TRBV7-9 to TRBJ2-1; TRBD2 might be the D (6 bases). The CDR3 has 15 residues. Germline loops: CDR1 SEHNR, CDR2 FQNEAQ (reference sequence). V lost 1 base to trimming and J lost 5 bases, with 12 bases between them.

This chain links TRBV10-2 with TRBJ2-1; 12 nucleotides agree with TRBD2. CDR1 WSHSY and CDR2 SAAADI come from the germline V gene. The CDR3 covers 19 residues. Trimming at V came to 5 bases and at J to 0 bases, leaving 11 bases not matched to a gene. DNA for the CDR3: TGCGCCAGCAGTTTCCATCGGACTAGCGGGGAAAGCTCCTACAATGAGCAGTTCTTC. Its protein is CASSFHRTSGESSYNEQFF.

The chain joins TRBV7-6 to TRBJ2-1; D is undetermined. The ends were cut back, 3 bases at V and 0 bases at J, with 9 bases in the middle. Germline V gives CDR1 SGHVS, CDR2 FNYEAQ. The CDR3 is 15 residues long. For the CDR3, the DNA is TGTGCCAGCAGCTTTGACAAGAGCTCCTACAATGAGCAGTTCTTC. Protein product: CASSFDKSSYNEQFF.

V and J are TRBV30 and TRBJ1-1; maybe TRBD1 (5 bases). The CDR3 sequence is 12 residues long. Germline CDR1 reads GTSNPN; CDR2 reads SVGIG (reference sequence). With 5 bases removed from V and 2 bases from J, the gap between germline ends came to 9 bases. The CDR3 DNA is TGTGCCTGGCGACAGCACAACACTGAAGCTTTCTTT. Translation gives CAWRQHNTEAFF. The variable domain in full, with the rest retrieved from reference TRBV30 and TRBJ1-1, is SQTIHQWPATLVQPVGSPLSLECTVEGTSNPNLYWYRQAAGRGLQLLFYSVGIGQISSEVPQNLSASRPQDRQFILSSKKLLLSDSGFYLCAWRQHNTEAFFGQGTRLTVV.

This chain uses TRBV27 with TRBJ1-1; D unclear. Germline assignment: CDR1 MNHEY and CDR2 SMNVEV (reference sequence). Trimming cost V 5 bases and J 8 bases, with 18 bases left between them. CDR3 length equals 14 residues. CDR3 sequence reads: CASSPRPVGTEAFF. The CDR3 nucleotides read TGTGCCAGCAGTCCCCGACCCGTGGGCACGGAAGCTTTCTTT.

Only a few counts were recorded for this clone. This chain uses TRBV15 with TRBJ2-5; 7 bases agree with TRBD2. The CDR3 covers 16 residues. With V trimmed by 5 bases and J by 5 bases, 14 bases remained unmatched. Per the germline V gene, CDR1 is LNHNV and CDR2 is YYDKDF (reference sequence). The CDR3 nucleotides read TGTGCCACCAGCCCAAGACTGGCGGGAGTGAGGGAGACCCAGTACTTC. Translated, it gives CATSPRLAGVRETQYF. Together with reference TRBV15 and TRBJ2-5, the CDR3 gives the full variable domain: DAMVIQNPRYQVTQFGKPVTLSCSQTLNHNVMYWYQQKSSQAPKLLFHYYDKDFNNEADTPDNFQSRRPNTSFCFLDIRSPGLGDTAMYLCATSPRLAGVRETQYFGPGTRLLVL.

This chain joins TRBV29-1 and TRBJ2-1, with 9 bases aligning to TRBD1. The J segment lost 6 bases and the V segment lost 3 bases, leaving 12 bases of the junction unmatched. Germline V gene data show CDR1 as SQVTM and CDR2 as ANQGSEA. This CDR3 has 16 amino acids. The CDR3 nucleotides are TGCAGCGTTGATGGACGTCCGGGACAGGGTGTCAATGAGCAGTTCTTC. Residues: CSVDGRPGQGVNEQFF.

This sequence joins TRBV13 and TRBJ2-3; 9 nucleotides match TRBD1. V shed 5 bases, J shed 4 bases, and the junction held 13 bases outside the gene matches. The germline CDR1 and CDR2 sequences are PRHDT and FYEKMQ (reference sequence). There are 17 residues in the CDR3. The CDR3 loop is CASSVTQGAVDSDTQYF. In DNA, the CDR3 is TGTGCCAGCAGCGTAACACAGGGGGCAGTGGATTCAGATACGCAGTATTTT.

V gene TRBV11-3 combines with J gene TRBJ2-2; maybe TRBD2 (6 bases). V was trimmed by 3 bases and J by 4 bases, leaving 15 bases between them. Germline CDR1 reads SGHNT; CDR2 reads YENEEA. The CDR3 covers 16 residues. In DNA form, the CDR3 reads TGTGCCAGCAGCTTTCCGGGCGGGGAGAGCACCGGGGAGCTGTTTTTT. Its protein product is CASSFPGGESTGELFF.